These T cell receptor beta chains were read from a single sample in a study of blood T cell repertoires in COVID-19. TCRdb's table, derived via immunoSEQ multiplex PCR, lists solely in-frame clones and lacks some. Here the sample spans a few hundred thousand clones, around 88% being singletons. Sequencing used PBMCs or T cells enriched from blood (not recorded which). The origin of the receptors is a woman under 40 who had been exposed to COVID-19. Both conserved end residues are part of each CDR3. The D gene is left open where the match is weak. Rows give clone size only sometimes, using once, few, many, or a class for an expanded clone.

v_gene	abundance	d_gene	j_gene	len	CDR3nt	CDR3aa
TRBV9	.	.	TRBJ1-3	16	TGTGCCAGCAGCGCCCCACCCCAGGGCTCTGGAAACACCATATATTTT	CASSAPPQGSGNTIYF
TRBV2	.	TRBD2	TRBJ2-7	15	TGTGCCAGCAGGGGACTAGCGGGGGCCTACTACGAGCAGTACTTC	CASRGLAGAYYEQYF
TRBV27	few	.	TRBJ1-6	15	TGTGCCAGCAGTTTACAAGGGGCCGCCAATTCACCCCTCCACTTT	CASSLQGAANSPLHF
TRBV6-2/TRBV6-3	.	.	TRBJ2-5	15	TGTGCCAGCAGCCCTGTACAGGGAACGGGAGAGACCCAGTACTTC	CASSPVQGTGETQYF
TRBV7-7	.	.	TRBJ1-4	16	TGTGCCAGCAGAGACCGCCGAGGGACATGTAATGAAAAACTGTTTTTT	CASRDRRGTCNEKLFF
TRBV19	few	TRBD1	TRBJ1-5	14	TGTGCCAGTAGCAGGGACAGGGTGGGACAGCCCCAGCATTTT	CASSRDRVGQPQHF
TRBV6-1	.	.	TRBJ1-2	16	TGTGCCAGCAGTGAGATGGGGAGGATAACAGCAGGCGGCTACACCTTC	CASSEMGRITAGGYTF
TRBV29-1	.	.	TRBJ2-5	13	TGCAGCGTTAACCCCCCACCGGGGGAGACCCAGTACTTC	CSVNPPPGETQYF
TRBV18	.	.	TRBJ1-1	14	TGTGCCAGCTCACCAGAACAGGGAAGCACTGAAGCTTTCTTT	CASSPEQGSTEAFF
TRBV7-2	.	.	TRBJ2-3	15	TGTGCCAGCAGCTTGCGGACTGCTAGCACAGATACGCAGTATTTT	CASSLRTASTDTQYF
TRBV7-9	.	.	TRBJ2-3	14	TGTGCCAGCACGGACGCAGGGTCTTTGGATACGCAGTATTTT	CASTDAGSLDTQYF
TRBV19	.	TRBD2	TRBJ2-3	15	TGTGCCAGTAGTATTCGTCGGGGGGGCTCAGATACGCAGTATTTT	CASSIRRGGSDTQYF
TRBV3-1/TRBV3-2	once	TRBD1	TRBJ1-2	13	TGTGCCAGCAGCTATGGACAGGGAGGTGGCTACACCTTC	CASSYGQGGGYTF
TRBV30	.	TRBD1	TRBJ2-3	15	TGTGCCTCACCCCTGCAGGGGGCCGTGACAGATACGCAGTATTTT	CASPLQGAVTDTQYF
TRBV2	few	.	TRBJ1-3	13	TGTGCCAGTGGACGGGGCTCTGGAAACACCATATATTTT	CASGRGSGNTIYF
TRBV9	.	TRBD1	TRBJ2-7	16	TGTGCCAGCAGCGTAGGAGGTGGGACAGGGGCGGGCGAGCAGTACTTC	CASSVGGGTGAGEQYF
TRBV18	once	.	TRBJ1-1	14	TGTGCCAGCTCACTACAGGACATGAACACTGAAGCTTTCTTT	CASSLQDMNTEAFF
TRBV6-5	.	.	TRBJ1-2	12	TGTGCCAGCAGGGAGTCGCCCGGGGGCTACACCTTC	CASRESPGGYTF
TRBV27	.	TRBD2	TRBJ2-1	12	TGTGCCAGCAGTTCAACTAGCGGGGGGGGCGTCTTC	CASSSTSGGGVF
TRBV12-5	.	TRBD1	TRBJ2-1	16	TGTGCTAGTGGTGCTTTGGACAGGGGGAACTACAATGAGCAGTTCTTC	CASGALDRGNYNEQFF
TRBV27	few	TRBD1	TRBJ1-4	14	TGTGCCAGCAGTTTACGACAGGGCGGGGAAAAACTGTTTTTT	CASSLRQGGEKLFF
TRBV2	.	.	TRBJ1-2	13	TGTGCCAGCAGGACCCTGCGGGGGGATGGCTACACCTTC	CASRTLRGDGYTF
TRBV19	.	.	TRBJ1-4	16	TGTGCCAGTAGTATCTTCGGGGGACCCTCTAATGAAAAACTGTTTTTT	CASSIFGGPSNEKLFF
TRBV4-1	.	.	TRBJ1-4	19	TGCGCCAGCAGCCAAGCAGTCGGGGAGGGTCGACGGACTAATGAAAAACTGTTTTTT	CASSQAVGEGRRTNEKLFF
TRBV4-1	.	.	TRBJ2-3	13	TGCGCCAGCAGCCATTTAGGCACAGATACGCAGTATTTT	CASSHLGTDTQYF
TRBV6-5	.	.	TRBJ1-5	13	TGTGCCAGCAGTCAGGGATCAGCCCAGCCCCAGCATTTT	CASSQGSAQPQHF
TRBV18	.	.	TRBJ1-3	16	TGTGCCAGCTCACCTGGATCAGGGGTCTCTGGAAACACCATATATTTT	CASSPGSGVSGNTIYF
TRBV18	.	.	TRBJ1-1	17	TGTGCCAGCTCACCACCGGGCCTTGCGGGGGGAAACACTGAAGCTTTCTTT	CASSPPGLAGGNTEAFF
TRBV5-1	.	.	TRBJ1-1	16	TGCGCCAGCAGCCTCCAAACTACGGGGGTGAACACTGAAGCTTTCTTT	CASSLQTTGVNTEAFF
TRBV3-1/TRBV3-2	once	TRBD1	TRBJ2-1	16	TGTGCCAGCAGCCAAGGGGGTGGGACAGGGGTCCATGAGCAGTTCTTC	CASSQGGGTGVHEQFF
TRBV5-4	.	TRBD2	TRBJ2-6	17	TGTGCCAGCAGCTCGGGGGGTTCCCTCTCTGGGGCCAACGTCCTGACTTTC	CASSSGGSLSGANVLTF
TRBV4-1	once	.	TRBJ1-4	17	TGCGCCAGCAGCCAAGTCGTCCTGACTGCAACTAATGAAAAACTGTTTTTT	CASSQVVLTATNEKLFF
TRBV21-1	.	.	TRBJ1-2	14	TGTGCCAGCAGCGCACGACAGCCGAACTATGGCTACACCTTC	CASSARQPNYGYTF
TRBV11-2	.	.	TRBJ2-3	14	TGTGCCAGCAGCAAATTGGGGGCCCCAGATACGCAGTATTTT	CASSKLGAPDTQYF
TRBV25-1	.	.	TRBJ2-7	14	TGTGCCAGCAGTGAATTCGAGCGGACCTACGAGCAGTACTTC	CASSEFERTYEQYF
TRBV6-5	few	TRBD1	TRBJ2-7	13	TGTGCCAGCCGAAGGGACAGATGGAACGAGCAGTACTTC	CASRRDRWNEQYF
TRBV9	.	TRBD1	TRBJ1-2	15	TGTGCCAGCAGCGTAGGGGACAGAGCTAACTATGGCTACACCTTC	CASSVGDRANYGYTF
TRBV9	.	TRBD1	TRBJ1-2	15	TGTGCCAGCAGCCACACCGGGACAGGGGGGTTCGGCTACACCTTC	CASSHTGTGGFGYTF
TRBV5-1	.	TRBD2	TRBJ2-1	18	TGCGCCAGCAGCTTGGCAGGAGCGGGGGGCGCAAAAAACAATGAGCAGTTCTTC	CASSLAGAGGAKNNEQFF
TRBV5-1	.	.	TRBJ2-1	13	TGCGCCAGCAGCCTCCGGGACTACAATGAGCAGTTCTTC	CASSLRDYNEQFF
TRBV3-1/TRBV3-2	.	TRBD1	TRBJ2-1	15	TGTGCCAGCAGCACCGGGACAGGGGCCTACAATGAGCAGTTCTTC	CASSTGTGAYNEQFF
TRBV4-2	.	.	TRBJ1-2	15	TGTGCCAGCAGCCAAGACGGCAGGGAAAAGCATGGCTACACCTTC	CASSQDGREKHGYTF
TRBV6-5	.	TRBD1	TRBJ1-5	14	TGTGCCAGCAGACCCGGACAGGGCGGTCAGCCCCAGCATTTT	CASRPGQGGQPQHF
TRBV7-9	.	TRBD1	TRBJ2-4	17	TGTGCCAGCAGCCGACCGGGACAGGGGGCCGCCAAAAACATTCAGTACTTC	CASSRPGQGAAKNIQYF
TRBV6-5	.	TRBD2	TRBJ2-3	16	TGTGCCAGCAGTTACTCGCGGGGGGGGAACACAGATACGCAGTATTTT	CASSYSRGGNTDTQYF
TRBV21-1	few	.	TRBJ1-2	13	TGTGCCAGGTGGGACAGGGGCAACTATGGCTACACCTTC	CARWDRGNYGYTF
TRBV6-5	.	.	TRBJ2-7	15	TGTGCCAGCCCCTCCAGGTACAACGGCTCCTACGAGCAGTACTTC	CASPSRYNGSYEQYF
TRBV18	few	.	TRBJ1-2	16	TGTGCCAGCTCACCACCGAACAGATCCCGGGGCTATGGCTACACCTTC	CASSPPNRSRGYGYTF
TRBV6-2/TRBV6-3	.	TRBD2	TRBJ2-1	15	TGTGCCAGCAGTTCGGCCGGACTAGGCGACAATGAGCAGTTCTTC	CASSSAGLGDNEQFF
TRBV2	.	TRBD2	TRBJ2-3	16	TGTGCCAGCAGTGAACAGCGGGGGGGTCGCACAGATACGCAGTATTTT	CASSEQRGGRTDTQYF